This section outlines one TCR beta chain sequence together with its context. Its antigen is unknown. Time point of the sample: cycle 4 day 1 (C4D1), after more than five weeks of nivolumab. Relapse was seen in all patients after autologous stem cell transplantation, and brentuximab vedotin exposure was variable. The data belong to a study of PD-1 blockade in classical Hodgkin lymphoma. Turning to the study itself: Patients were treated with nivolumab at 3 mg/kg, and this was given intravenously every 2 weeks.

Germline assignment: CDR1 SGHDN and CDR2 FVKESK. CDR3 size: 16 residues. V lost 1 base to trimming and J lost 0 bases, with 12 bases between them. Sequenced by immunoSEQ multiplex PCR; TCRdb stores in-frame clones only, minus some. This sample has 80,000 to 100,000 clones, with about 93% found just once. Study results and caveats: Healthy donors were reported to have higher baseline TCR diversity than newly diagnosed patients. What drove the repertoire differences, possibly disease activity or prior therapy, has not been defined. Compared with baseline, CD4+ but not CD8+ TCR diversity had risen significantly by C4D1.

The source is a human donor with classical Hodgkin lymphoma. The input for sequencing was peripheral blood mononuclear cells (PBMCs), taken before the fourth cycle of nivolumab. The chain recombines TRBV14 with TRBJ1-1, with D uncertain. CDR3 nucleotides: TGTGCCAGCAGCCAAGGATGGAACGGTATGAACACTGAAGCTTTCTTT. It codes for CASSQGWNGMNTEAFF.